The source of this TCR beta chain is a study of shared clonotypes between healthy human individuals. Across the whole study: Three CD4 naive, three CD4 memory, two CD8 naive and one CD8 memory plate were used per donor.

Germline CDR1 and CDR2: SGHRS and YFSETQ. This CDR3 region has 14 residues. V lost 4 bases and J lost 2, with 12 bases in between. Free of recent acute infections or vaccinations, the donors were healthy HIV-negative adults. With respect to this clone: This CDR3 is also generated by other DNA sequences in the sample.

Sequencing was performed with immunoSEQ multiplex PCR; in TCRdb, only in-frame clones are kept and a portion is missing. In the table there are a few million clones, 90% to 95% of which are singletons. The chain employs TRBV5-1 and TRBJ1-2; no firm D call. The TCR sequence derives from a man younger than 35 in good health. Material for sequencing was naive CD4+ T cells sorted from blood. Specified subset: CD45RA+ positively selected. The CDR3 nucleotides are TGCGCCAGCAGCCCCCGGGGTGACAACTATGGCTACACCTTC. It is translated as CASSPRGDNYGYTF.